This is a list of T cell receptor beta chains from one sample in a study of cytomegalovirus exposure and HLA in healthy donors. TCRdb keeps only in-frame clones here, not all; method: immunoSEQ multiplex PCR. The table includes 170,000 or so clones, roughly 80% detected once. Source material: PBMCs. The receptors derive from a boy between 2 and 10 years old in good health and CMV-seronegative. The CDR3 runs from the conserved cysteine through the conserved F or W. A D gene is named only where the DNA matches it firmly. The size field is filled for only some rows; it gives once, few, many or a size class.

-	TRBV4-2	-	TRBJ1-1	CASSQVTGTEAFF	TGTGCCAGCAGCCAAGTTACAGGAACTGAAGCTTTCTTT
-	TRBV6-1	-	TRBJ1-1	CASSLVYNGEAFF	TGTGCCAGCAGCCTTGTCTATAACGGTGAAGCTTTCTTT
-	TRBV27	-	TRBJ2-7	CASSLKGGDRSYEQYF	TGTGCCAGCAGTTTAAAAGGAGGGGACCGTTCCTACGAGCAGTACTTC
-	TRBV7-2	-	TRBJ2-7	CASSSRKGVGFYEQYF	TGTGCCAGCAGCTCCCGGAAGGGGGTGGGCTTCTACGAGCAGTACTTC
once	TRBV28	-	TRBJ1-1	CASSLVDKGEAFF	TGTGCCAGCAGTTTGGTAGACAAAGGTGAAGCTTTCTTT
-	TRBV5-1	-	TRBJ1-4	CASSLATGGEKLFF	TGCGCCAGCAGCTTGGCGACCGGGGGGGAAAAACTGTTTTTT
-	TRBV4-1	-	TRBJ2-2	CASRPVNTGELFF	TGCGCCAGCAGACCGGTGAACACCGGGGAGCTGTTTTTT
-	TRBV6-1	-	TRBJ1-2	CASSDWTENYGYTF	TGTGCCAGCAGTGACTGGACAGAAAACTATGGCTACACCTTC
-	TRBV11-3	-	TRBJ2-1	CASSSSGPYNEQFF	TGTGCCAGCAGCTCAAGCGGACCTTACAATGAGCAGTTCTTC
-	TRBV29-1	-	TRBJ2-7	CSVISLPPYEQYF	TGCAGCGTTATATCCTTACCCCCCTACGAGCAGTACTTC
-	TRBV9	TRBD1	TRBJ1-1	CASSSWDRTEDTEAFF	TGTGCCAGCAGCTCCTGGGACAGGACGGAGGACACTGAAGCTTTCTTT
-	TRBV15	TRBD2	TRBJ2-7	CATSSTSRLAGEYEQYF	TGTGCCACCAGCAGCACCAGTCGGCTAGCGGGAGAATACGAGCAGTACTTC
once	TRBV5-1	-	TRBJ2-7	CASSLSVSAGPYEQYF	TGCGCCAGCAGCTTGAGCGTCTCTGCGGGCCCCTACGAGCAGTACTTC
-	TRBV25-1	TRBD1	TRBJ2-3	CASSFSPGQGPTDTQYF	TGTGCCAGCAGTTTTTCCCCCGGACAGGGTCCCACAGATACGCAGTATTTT
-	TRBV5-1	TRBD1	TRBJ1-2	CASSLTTGQGISGYTF	TGCGCCAGCAGCTTAACCACGGGACAGGGTATATCTGGCTACACCTTC
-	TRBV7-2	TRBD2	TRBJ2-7	CASSLVSGSSNEQYF	TGTGCCAGCAGCTTGGTTAGCGGGAGCTCGAACGAGCAGTACTTC
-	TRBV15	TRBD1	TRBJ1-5	CATSLGRGPRDSYQPQHF	TGTGCCACCAGCCTAGGGAGAGGCCCCCGGGACAGCTATCAGCCCCAGCATTTT
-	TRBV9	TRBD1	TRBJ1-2	CASSGTGKGGYTF	TGTGCCAGCAGCGGGACAGGAAAAGGTGGCTACACCTTC
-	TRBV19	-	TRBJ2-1	CASSIMLAPDNEQFF	TGTGCCAGTAGTATTATGCTAGCGCCTGACAATGAGCAGTTCTTC
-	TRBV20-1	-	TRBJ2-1	CSARDDREQFF	TGCAGTGCTAGAGATGACAGGGAGCAGTTCTTC
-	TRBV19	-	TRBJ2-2	CASSADSYGLFF	TGTGCCAGTAGTGCCGACTCCTACGGGCTGTTTTTT
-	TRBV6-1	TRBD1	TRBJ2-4	CASSERRGRAYF	TGTGCCAGCAGTGAACGTAGGGGGCGGGCGTACTTC
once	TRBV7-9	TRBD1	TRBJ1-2	CASSLRQGTYGYTF	TGTGCCAGCAGCCTACGACAGGGAACCTATGGCTACACCTTC
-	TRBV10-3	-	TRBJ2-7	CAISEGQALEQYF	TGTGCCATCAGTGAAGGACAAGCCCTAGAGCAGTACTTC
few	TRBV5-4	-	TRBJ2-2	CASSSYTGELFF	TGTGCCAGCAGCTCTTACACCGGGGAGCTGTTTTTT
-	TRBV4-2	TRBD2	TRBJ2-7	CASSRSSGRYEQYF	TGTGCCAGCAGCCGGAGTAGCGGGAGATACGAGCAGTACTTC
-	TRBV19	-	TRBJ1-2	CASSERGGYTF	TGTGCCAGTAGTGAAAGGGGCGGCTACACCTTC
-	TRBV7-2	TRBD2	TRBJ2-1	CASSLAVAGYKGQFF	TGTGCCAGCAGCTTAGCGGTAGCGGGTTACAAAGGGCAGTTCTTC
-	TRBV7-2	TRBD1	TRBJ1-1	CASSLVAGGTGANTEAFF	TGTGCCAGCAGCTTAGTCGCTGGAGGGACAGGGGCGAACACTGAAGCTTTCTTT
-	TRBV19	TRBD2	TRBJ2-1	CASSPSGGINEQFF	TGTGCCAGTAGCCCCAGCGGGGGAATTAATGAGCAGTTCTTC
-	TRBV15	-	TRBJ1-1	CATSSTGTEAFF	TGTGCCACCAGCAGTACCGGGACTGAAGCTTTCTTT
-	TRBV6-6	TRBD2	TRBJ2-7	CASTLLADYEQYF	TGTGCCAGCACCCTACTAGCGGACTACGAGCAGTACTTC
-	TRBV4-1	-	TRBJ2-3	CASSQPSTDTQYF	TGCGCCAGCAGCCAACCTAGCACAGATACGCAGTATTTT
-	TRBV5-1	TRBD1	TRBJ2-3	CASSQTGVGTDTQYF	TGCGCCAGCAGCCAGACAGGGGTCGGTACAGATACGCAGTATTTT
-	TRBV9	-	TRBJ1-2	CASSVGQGINGYTF	TGTGCCAGCAGCGTAGGGCAGGGAATTAATGGCTACACCTTC